The next 32 T cell receptor beta chains were all read from a single sample in a study of blood T cell repertoires in COVID-19. Data came from immunoSEQ multiplex PCR; TCRdb stores just in-frame clones and leaves some out. Of fewer than 80,000 clones in the sample, 89% were seen once. The sample was peripheral blood. All receptors derive from a woman between 50 and 59 years old with active COVID-19.

The chain joins TRBV7-9 to TRBJ2-3; D perhaps matches TRBD2 (6 bases). Per germline, CDR1 SEHNR and CDR2 FQNEAQ (reference sequence). V lost 5 bases to trimming and J lost 3 bases, with 9 bases between them. This CDR3 is 13 amino acids long. DNA of the CDR3: TGTGCCAGCAGCGCCGCGGGGACAGATACGCAGTATTTT. Amino acids: CASSAAGTDTQYF. The whole variable domain, filled in from reference TRBV7-9 and TRBJ2-3, reads DTGVSQNPRHKITKRGQNVTFRCDPISEHNRLYWYRQTLGQGPEFLTYFQNEAQLEKSRLLSDRFSAERPKGSFSTLEIQRTEQGDSAMYLCASSAAGTDTQYFGPGTRLTVL.

The CDR3 sequence: CASSNRQGMNEQFF. For the CDR3, the DNA is TGCGCCAGCAGCAATAGACAGGGGATGAATGAGCAGTTCTTC. This chain links TRBV5-1 with TRBJ2-1; 8 nucleotides agree with TRBD1. The CDR3 contains 14 residues. The germline gives CDR1 SGHRS, CDR2 YFSETQ. V trimming: 4 bases; J trimming: 7 bases; junction bases outside the gene matches: 7.

The rearrangement links TRBV9 to TRBJ2-7; D ambiguous. Germline V CDR1 and CDR2: SGDLS, YYNGEE. Trimming took off 0 bases at V and 2 bases at J, with 9 bases between the two ends. The CDR3 runs 14 residues. CDR3 region: CASSVGPAAYEQYF. As DNA, the CDR3 is TGTGCCAGCAGCGTAGGGCCCGCGGCCTACGAGCAGTACTTC.

The sample holds one count of this clone. The rearrangement uses TRBV29-1 and TRBJ2-3; 8 bases map to TRBD1. Trimming removed 5 bases from V and 2 bases from J; junction bases left unmatched: 9. CDR3 size: 15 residues. Germline V gives CDR1 SQVTM, CDR2 ANQGSEA. CDR3 residues: CSVLPTGETTDTQYF. CDR3 sequence (DNA): TGCAGCGTTTTGCCGACAGGGGAGACCACAGATACGCAGTATTTT.

This clone was observed once. The chain uses TRBV2 and TRBJ2-1; 7 bases agree with TRBD2. CDR1 is SNHLY and CDR2 is FYNNEI in the germline V gene. Trimming cost V 11 bases and J 0 bases; bases outside gene matches: 7. The CDR3 runs 14 residues. The CDR3 DNA follows: TGTGCCGGTTGGGCGGGAGACTCCTACAATGAGCAGTTCTTC. As protein: CAGWAGDSYNEQFF.

This clone has a handful of counts. This chain uses TRBV19 with TRBJ2-7, with 8 bases that match TRBD2. With 7 bases clipped from V and 6 bases from J, the junction kept 8 bases outside the gene matches. The V gene's germline CDR1 is LNHDA and CDR2 SQIVND (reference sequence). The CDR3 loop spans 13 amino acids. The CDR3, as DNA: TGTGCCAGTAAAGCGGGAGATCTCCTCGAGCAGTACTTC. Protein sequence: CASKAGDLLEQYF.

CDR3 bases: TGTGCCAGCAGCACGTCTAGCGCCTATGAGCAGTTCTTC. This gives the protein CASSTSSAYEQFF. The gene calls are TRBV12-1 and TRBJ2-1; the DNA was not used to check the table's D call, TRBD2. TRBV12-1 constitutes a pseudogene. The CDR3 contains 13 residues.

This chain joins TRBV6-5 and TRBJ1-4, with TRBD1 identical over 8 bases. The CDR3 sequence is 14 residues long. Germline trimming cut 7 bases from V and 8 bases from J; bases unmatched to any gene: 9. The germline V gene encodes CDR1 MNHEY and CDR2 SVGAGI. The chain's CDR3 is CASMRAGGLEKLFF. The CDR3 nucleotides are TGTGCCAGCATGAGGGCAGGGGGCCTCGAAAAACTGTTTTTT.

This clone was observed a handful of times. The chain is built from TRBV20-1 and TRBJ1-1; D is unclear. CDR3 length equals 11 residues. Deletions cut 4 bases from V and 8 bases from J, with 11 bases between. The germline V gene has CDR1 DFQATT and CDR2 SNEGSKA (reference sequence). CDR3 residues: CSATQGGEAFF. For the CDR3, the DNA is TGCAGTGCTACCCAAGGAGGGGAAGCTTTCTTT.

The chain combines TRBV30 with TRBJ2-5; 8 bases are a match to TRBD1. This CDR3 contains 14 residues. Germline V gives CDR1 GTSNPN, CDR2 SVGIG (reference sequence). V lost 5 bases and J lost 1; bases outside the gene matches: 6. The CDR3 sequence is CAWGQGPPQETQYF. CDR3 coding DNA: TGTGCCTGGGGACAGGGCCCCCCCCAAGAGACCCAGTACTTC.

The V and J genes are TRBV7-9 and TRBJ1-1, with TRBD1 identical over 8 bases. Germline CDR1 SEHNR, CDR2 FQNEAQ (reference sequence). This CDR3 is built from 17 residues. J lost 0 bases, V lost 3 bases, and 9 bases had no gene match. CDR3 nucleotide sequence: TGTGCCAGCAGCTTCTCTACAGGGGGTATCATGAACACTGAAGCTTTCTTT. This translates into CASSFSTGGIMNTEAFF. Based on the CDR3 plus reference TRBV7-9 and TRBJ1-1, the full variable domain is DTGVSQNPRHKITKRGQNVTFRCDPISEHNRLYWYRQTLGQGPEFLTYFQNEAQLEKSRLLSDRFSAERPKGSFSTLEIQRTEQGDSAMYLCASSFSTGGIMNTEAFFGQGTRLTVV.

With respect to this clone: Because it lacks the conserved phenylalanine or tryptophan at the end, this CDR3 is likely a read error. No DNA is shown, since the ends of the CDR3 on it are uncertain; the CDR3 is the one TCRdb lists. The V call is TRBV5-4, the J call TRBJ2-7; TRBD1, as called in the table, went unchecked against the DNA. The CDR3 is 15 residues long, counting both termini. Per the germline V gene, CDR1 is SGHNT and CDR2 is YYREEE (reference sequence). The CDR3 reads CASSQGGGQGKGDQL.

The chain combines TRBV4-1 with TRBJ2-1; D remains ambiguous. Trimming stripped 0 bases from V and 7 bases from J, with 7 bases between. This CDR3 is built from 13 residues. Germline V lookup: CDR1 MGHRA, CDR2 YSYEKL. DNA for the CDR3: TGCGCCAGCAGCCAAGATGCTCGGAATGAGCAGTTCTTC. It codes for CASSQDARNEQFF.

The chain employs TRBV28 and TRBJ1-2, with no clear D. This CDR3 region has 14 residues. Per germline, CDR1 MDHEN and CDR2 SYDVKM. V was pared by 2 bases and J by 5 bases, with 12 bases between. The CDR3 is CASSLSLARYGYTF. The CDR3 DNA reads as TGTGCCAGCAGTTTAAGCCTGGCGAGGTATGGCTACACCTTC.

V is TRBV24-1 and J is TRBJ2-1, with a possible D match to TRBD2 (5 bases). Trimming shortened V by 2 bases and J by 0 bases, and 10 bases separated the two germline ends. CDR3 length: 16 amino acids. Germline CDR1 reads KGHDR; CDR2 reads SFDVKD. CDR3 in amino acids: CATSDSAVSSYNEQFF. CDR3 nucleotides: TGTGCCACCAGTGATTCAGCGGTTTCCTCCTACAATGAGCAGTTCTTC.

The chain carries TRBV21-1 and TRBJ2-7; the table gives TRBD2 as D, unverified against the DNA. TRBV21-1 is labeled a pseudogene. The CDR3 is 20 residues long. The CDR3 reads CASDPPQYCGGSQIRYEQYF. The CDR3 DNA sequence: TGTGCCAGCGATCCCCCCCAATACTGCGGGGGGTCTCAGATACGCTACGAGCAGTACTTC.

The chain employs TRBV5-1 and TRBJ1-3; 9 bases align to TRBD1. This CDR3 comprises 18 residues. The germline V gene encodes CDR1 SGHRS and CDR2 YFSETQ. With V trimmed by 0 bases and J by 2 bases, 9 bases remained unmatched. The CDR3 region is CASSLVMGQGFAGNTIYF. CDR3 sequence (DNA): TGCGCCAGCAGCTTGGTCATGGGACAGGGTTTTGCTGGAAACACCATATATTTT.

V usage is TRBV30 and J usage is TRBJ1-1; no clear D. Trimming left V 5 bases short and J 0 bases short, with 7 bases between. The V gene's germline CDR1 is GTSNPN and CDR2 SVGIG (reference sequence). This CDR3 contains 12 residues. This chain's CDR3 is CAWGLMNTEAFF. CDR3 DNA sequence: TGTGCCTGGGGACTTATGAACACTGAAGCTTTCTTT.

This sequence joins TRBV18 and TRBJ1-4; 9 nucleotides align to TRBD1. Trimming took 1 base from V and 2 from J; bases not matched to a gene: 5. The CDR3 covers 17 residues. The germline gives CDR1 KGHSH, CDR2 LQKENI. The CDR3 bases are TGTGCCAGCTCACCACGGGACAGGGTTGGCACTAATGAAAAACTGTTTTTT. As protein: CASSPRDRVGTNEKLFF.

V usage is TRBV27 and J usage is TRBJ2-1, with TRBD1 matching over 8 bases. Trimming cost V 7 bases and J 4 bases; bases outside gene matches: 9. The V gene's germline CDR1 is MNHEY and CDR2 SMNVEV (reference sequence). This CDR3 spans 15 amino acids. Here the CDR3 reads CASKTPGQVYNEQFF. CDR3 DNA sequence: TGTGCCAGCAAAACACCGGGACAGGTGTACAATGAGCAGTTCTTC.

This sequence joins TRBV2 and TRBJ2-7; 8 nucleotides match TRBD2. The CDR3 totals 16 residues. The germline V gene encodes CDR1 SNHLY and CDR2 FYNNEI. J lost 2 bases, V lost 3 bases, and 9 bases had no gene match. DNA of the CDR3: TGTGCCAGCAGTGACCCCCGACTAGCGCAAACCTACGAGCAGTACTTC. Protein product: CASSDPRLAQTYEQYF.

The table lists this clone with a count of one. CDR3 in amino acids: CASSRVGGRGYTF. In DNA, the CDR3 is TGTGCCAGCAGCCGCGTGGGGGGTCGCGGCTACACCTTC. The chain employs TRBV5-4 and TRBJ1-2; perhaps TRBD1 as D (5 bases). The CDR3 totals 13 residues. V gave up 4 bases and J gave up 8 bases, with 15 bases separating them. Germline assignment: CDR1 SGHNT and CDR2 YYREEE (reference sequence). The full variable domain, rest sourced from reference TRBV5-4 and TRBJ1-2, is ETGVTQSPTHLIKTRGQQVTLRCSSQSGHNTVSWYQQALGQGPQFIFQYYREEENGRGNFPPRFSGLQFPNYSSELNVNALELDDSALYLCASSRVGGRGYTFGSGTRLTVV.

This sequence joins TRBV4-2 and TRBJ2-3, with 9 bases aligning to TRBD2. V shed 0 bases, J shed 2 bases, and the junction held 6 bases outside the gene matches. The CDR3 consists of 17 residues. The germline gives CDR1 LGHNA, CDR2 YNFKEQ. CDR3 sequence reads: CASSQDPLAGITDTQYF. The CDR3 DNA reads TGTGCCAGCAGCCAAGATCCTCTAGCGGGAATCACAGATACGCAGTATTTT.

The CDR3 DNA is TGTGCCAGCAGCTTGGTGACAGCTAACTATGGCTACACCTTC. It yields the protein CASSLVTANYGYTF. The genes are TRBV5-5 and TRBJ1-2; tentatively, D is TRBD1 (5 bases). This CDR3 has 14 residues. Trimming removed 0 bases from V and 0 bases from J, with 6 bases in between. Germline V gene lookup returns CDR1 SGHKS and CDR2 YYEKEE (reference sequence).

The chain links TRBV5-1 to TRBJ2-2, with D possibly being TRBD2 (6 bases). Trimming took off 6 bases at V and 1 base at J, with 13 bases between the two ends. This CDR3 comprises 15 residues. The germline V gene encodes CDR1 SGHRS and CDR2 YFSETQ. The CDR3 region is CASNLAEVNTGELFF. The DNA of the CDR3 is TGCGCCAGCAACTTAGCGGAGGTGAACACCGGGGAGCTGTTTTTT. Full variable domain (rest looked up from reference TRBV5-1 and TRBJ2-2): KAGVTQTPRYLIKTRGQQVTLSCSPISGHRSVSWYQQTPGQGLQFLFEYFSETQRNKGNFPGRFSGRQFSNSRSEMNVSTLELGDSALYLCASNLAEVNTGELFFGEGSRLTVL.

V and J are TRBV7-9 and TRBJ2-1; TRBD2 agrees at 7 bases. With V trimmed by 1 base and J by 6 bases, 6 bases remained unmatched. Germline V gene sequence: CDR1 SEHNR, CDR2 FQNEAQ (reference sequence). CDR3 length: 15 amino acids. The CDR3 here is CASSLVSGLGNEQFF. As DNA, the CDR3 is TGTGCCAGCAGCTTAGTTTCCGGACTAGGCAATGAGCAGTTCTTC.

The CDR3 DNA sequence: TGTGCCAGCAGCTCCAGGACTAGCGGGGGATACTACGAGCAGTACTTC. Translated: CASSSRTSGGYYEQYF. The chain employs TRBV13 and TRBJ2-7, with TRBD2 identical over 13 bases. The CDR3 sequence is 16 residues long. Trimming cost V 4 bases and J 3 bases; bases outside gene matches: 6. In germline, CDR1 is PRHDT, CDR2 FYEKMQ (reference sequence).

The chain recombines TRBV11-2 with TRBJ2-5; 9 bases fit TRBD1. Germline lookup yields CDR1 SGHAT and CDR2 FQNNGV. V lost 5 bases to trimming and J lost 4 bases; unmatched junction nucleotides: 5. The CDR3 covers 14 residues. The CDR3 DNA is TGTGCCAGCAGCCCACAGGGGGCGGGAGAGACCCAGTACTTC. This translates into CASSPQGAGETQYF.

This clone was found once. V and J are TRBV10-3 and TRBJ2-2, with TRBD2 matching 7 bases. Germline V gene data show CDR1 as ENHRY and CDR2 as SYGVKD. This CDR3 is 13 amino acids long. The trim removed 7 bases at V and 7 bases at J, leaving 6 bases unmatched. The CDR3: CAIKREGGGELFF. In nucleotides, the CDR3 is TGTGCCATCAAGAGGGAGGGCGGCGGGGAGCTGTTTTTT.

V and J are TRBV9 and TRBJ2-1; 10 bases agree with TRBD1. The ends lost 4 bases at V and 4 bases at J; junction bases unmatched: 5. The CDR3 consists of 15 residues. Germline V CDR1 and CDR2: SGDLS, YYNGEE. Written as DNA, the CDR3 is TGTGCCAGCAGCAGGGGACAGGGGCGATACAATGAGCAGTTCTTC. Translating gives CASSRGQGRYNEQFF.

The rearrangement uses TRBV24-1 and TRBJ2-1; TRBD2 might be the D (5 bases). The length of the CDR3 is 13 residues. The germline gives CDR1 KGHDR, CDR2 SFDVKD. The V end was cut by 5 bases, the J end by 9 bases, with 13 bases between. The CDR3 protein is CATSGSGGREQFF. As DNA, the CDR3 is TGTGCCACCAGTGGTTCGGGCGGGCGTGAGCAGTTCTTC.

This clone has more than one count but fewer than ten. The CDR3 bases are TGCGCCAGCAGCCCCCGCGAACTAGCGGGAGATGAGCAGTTCTTC. Its translation: CASSPRELAGDEQFF. The chain is built from TRBV5-1 and TRBJ2-1; TRBD2 agrees at 11 bases. CDR1 and CDR2 from the germline V gene are SGHRS and YFSETQ. V was clipped by 4 bases and J by 8 bases; unmatched bases: 8. The CDR3 length is 15 residues.